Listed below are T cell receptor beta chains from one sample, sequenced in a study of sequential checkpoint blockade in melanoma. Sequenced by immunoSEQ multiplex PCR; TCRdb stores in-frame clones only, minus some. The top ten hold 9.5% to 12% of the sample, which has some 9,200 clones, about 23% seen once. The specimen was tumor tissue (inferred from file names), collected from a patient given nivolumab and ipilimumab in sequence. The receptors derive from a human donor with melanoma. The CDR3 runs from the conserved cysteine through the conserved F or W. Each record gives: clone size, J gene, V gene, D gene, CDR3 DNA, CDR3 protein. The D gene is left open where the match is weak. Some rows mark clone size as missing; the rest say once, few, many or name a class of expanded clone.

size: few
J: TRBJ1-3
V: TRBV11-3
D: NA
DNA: TGTGCCAGCAGCCTACAGGGCTCTGGAAACACCATATATTTT
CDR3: CASSLQGSGNTIYF

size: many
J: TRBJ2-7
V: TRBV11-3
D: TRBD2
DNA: TGTGCCAGCAGCCTGACTAGCGGGAACTACGAGCAGTACTTC
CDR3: CASSLTSGNYEQYF

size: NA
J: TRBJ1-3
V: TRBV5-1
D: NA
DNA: TGCGCCAGCAGCTTCGGTGGCTCCTCTGGAAACACCATATATTTT
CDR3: CASSFGGSSGNTIYF

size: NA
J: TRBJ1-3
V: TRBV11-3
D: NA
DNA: TGTGCCAGCAGCTCGCTTGCCGGCTCTGGAAACACCATATATTTT
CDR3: CASSSLAGSGNTIYF

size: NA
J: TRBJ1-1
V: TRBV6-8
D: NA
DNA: TGTGCCAGCATCTCACTTCTTAGGGCCGTCGCTTTCTTT
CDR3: CASISLLRAVAFF

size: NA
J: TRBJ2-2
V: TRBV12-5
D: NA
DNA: TGTGCTAGTGGTTTGAGCGGGCCTTACACCGGGGAGCTGTTTTTT
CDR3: CASGLSGPYTGELFF

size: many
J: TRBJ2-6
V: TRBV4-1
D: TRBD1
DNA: TGCGCCAGCACGGAGGACAGGGTGTTTTCTGGGGCCAACGTCCTGACTTTC
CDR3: CASTEDRVFSGANVLTF

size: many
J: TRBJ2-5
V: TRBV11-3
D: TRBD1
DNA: TGTGCCAGCAGCTTATTTCACGGGACAGGGGAAGAGACCCAGTACTTC
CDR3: CASSLFHGTGEETQYF

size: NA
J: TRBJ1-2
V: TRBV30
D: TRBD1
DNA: TGTGCCTGGAGCGGTCCGGGACAGCAATATGGCTACACCTTC
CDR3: CAWSGPGQQYGYTF

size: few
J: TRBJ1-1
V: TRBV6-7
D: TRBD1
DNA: TGTGCCAGCCGAGGACAGGGTCAGGCTTTCTTT
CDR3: CASRGQGQAFF

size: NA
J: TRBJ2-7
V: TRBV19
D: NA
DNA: TGTGCCAGTAGCTTAGGCGGAACGCGTGAGCAGTACTTC
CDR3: CASSLGGTREQYF

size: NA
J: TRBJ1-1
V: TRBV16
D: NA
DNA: TGTGCCAGCAGCCCCCAGGCGGGGAAAACTGAAGCTTTCTTT
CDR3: CASSPQAGKTEAFF

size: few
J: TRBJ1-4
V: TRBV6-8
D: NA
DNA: TGTGCCACGCAGGGGAGTTGGGGAACTAATGAAAAACTGTTTTTT
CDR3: CATQGSWGTNEKLFF

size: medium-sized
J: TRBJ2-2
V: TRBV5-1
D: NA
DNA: TGCGCCAGCAGCCTGAAAAGTCCGGGAGATACCGGGGAGCTGTTTTTT
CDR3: CASSLKSPGDTGELFF

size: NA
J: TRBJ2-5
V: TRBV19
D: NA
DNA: TGTGCCAGTAGTATAGATCCCCAGCTGAGGGAGACCCAGTACTTC
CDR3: CASSIDPQLRETQYF

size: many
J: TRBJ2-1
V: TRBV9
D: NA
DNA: TGTGCCAGCCGTCCCCGGGGGGCGCTTAACAATGAGCAGTTCTTC
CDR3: CASRPRGALNNEQFF

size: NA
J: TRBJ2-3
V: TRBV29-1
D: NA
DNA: TGCAGTGGCCGAGGGGCGGAAGGGCTTTTCACAGATACGCAGTATTTT
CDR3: CSGRGAEGLFTDTQYF

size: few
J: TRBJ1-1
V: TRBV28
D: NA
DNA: TGTGCCAGCAGTTTAGGGCAGAACACTGAAGCTTTCTTT
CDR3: CASSLGQNTEAFF

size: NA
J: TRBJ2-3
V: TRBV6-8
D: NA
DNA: TGTGCCAGCAGTCCACTAGCCTCCGCAGATACGCAGTATTTT
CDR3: CASSPLASADTQYF

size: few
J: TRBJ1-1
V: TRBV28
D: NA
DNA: TGTGCCAGCAGTGCCGCAGGGAAGGACACTGAAGCTTTCTTT
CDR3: CASSAAGKDTEAFF

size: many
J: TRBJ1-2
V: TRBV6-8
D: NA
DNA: TGTGCCAGCAGCCTTGACAGCGCCAGGAACGGCTACACCTTC
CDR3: CASSLDSARNGYTF

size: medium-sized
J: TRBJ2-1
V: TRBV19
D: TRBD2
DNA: TGTGCCAGTAGTATAGGGGCTAGCGGGGGTAACGAGCAGTTCTTC
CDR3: CASSIGASGGNEQFF

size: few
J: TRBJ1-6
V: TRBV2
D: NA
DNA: TGTGCCAGCAGTGGCGGGCCGCCATACTCCTATAATTCACCCCTCCACTTT
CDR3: CASSGGPPYSYNSPLHF

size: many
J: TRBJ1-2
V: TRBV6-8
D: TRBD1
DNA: TGTGCCAGCAGTTACTCGGGGTCAGGGGGAGGCTACACCTTC
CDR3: CASSYSGSGGGYTF

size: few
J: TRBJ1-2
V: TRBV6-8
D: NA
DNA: TGTGCCAGCAGTTACACTTCGCCCGGACAGCGTAACTATGGCTACACCTTC
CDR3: CASSYTSPGQRNYGYTF

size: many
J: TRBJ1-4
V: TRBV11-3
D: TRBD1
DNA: TGTGCCAGCAGCCGGCCGACAGGGACTAATGAAAAACTGTTTTTT
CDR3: CASSRPTGTNEKLFF

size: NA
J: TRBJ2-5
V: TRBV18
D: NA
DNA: TGTGCCAGCTCACCGATAATTCAGGGAGGAGAGACCCAGTACTTC
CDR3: CASSPIIQGGETQYF

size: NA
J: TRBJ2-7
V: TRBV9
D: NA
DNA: TGTGCCAGCAGCGTAGAGGACCATAGCTCCTACGAGCAGTACTTC
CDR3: CASSVEDHSSYEQYF

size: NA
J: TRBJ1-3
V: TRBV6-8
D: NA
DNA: TGTGCCAGCAGTTGGGCCCAACTCCCTGGAAACACCATATATTTT
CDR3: CASSWAQLPGNTIYF